Listed here is a single T cell receptor beta chain. The data were taken from a study of blood T cell repertoires in COVID-19. As for the study in general: PBMCs, B-cell-depleted T cells, or T cells were the source of the cDNA or gDNA that made up the material.

Under the authors' procedure: Counts of nucleated cells, estimated from reference gene primer amplification, were obtained. This table comes from immunoSEQ multiplex PCR, and its TCRdb copy is limited to in-frame clones, with some not included. V and J calls and clone size are as listed in that table; D and trimming were resolved from the DNA. The sample consists of around 170,000 clones, 80% to 90% of them appearing once. The CDR3 has 14 residues. CDR1 is SGHTS, CDR2 YDEGEE, per germline. Germline trimming cut 3 bases from V and 7 bases from J; bases unmatched to any gene: 3. The source is a young man who had recovered from COVID-19. The gene calls are TRBV5-8 and TRBJ2-2, with 10 bases lining up with TRBD1. The sequenced sample consisted of peripheral blood. CDR3 region: CASSSTGGLGELFF. The DNA of the CDR3 is TGTGCCAGCAGCTCGACAGGGGGCCTCGGGGAGCTGTTTTTT.